These T cell receptor beta chains were read from a single sample in a study of blood T cell repertoires in COVID-19. The method was immunoSEQ multiplex PCR; TCRdb's version includes in-frame clones alone and lacks a portion of them. The sample lists 120,000 to 150,000 clones; about 81% were seen once. What was sequenced was peripheral blood. The receptor source for this set is a woman at least 80 years old with acute or convalescent COVID-19. The CDR3 runs from the conserved cysteine through the conserved F or W. The D gene is left open where the match is weak. Clone size is shown for a subset of rows, as once, few, many or a class of expanded clone.

>TRBJ1-5|NA|once|TRBV6-5
CASSYSYTGNQPQHF
TGTGCCAGCAGTTACTCCTATACAGGAAATCAGCCCCAGCATTTT
>TRBJ2-7|TRBD2|NA|TRBV5-1
CASSPRGLAGDEQYF
TGCGCCAGCAGCCCCCGGGGACTAGCGGGAGACGAGCAGTACTTC
>TRBJ2-3|NA|NA|TRBV2
CASSETVDTQYF
TGTGCCAGCAGTGAAACTGTAGATACGCAGTATTTT
>TRBJ2-7|NA|NA|TRBV7-9
CASSPPLQISSYEQYF
TGTGCCAGCAGTCCACCCCTGCAGATCAGCTCCTACGAGCAGTACTTC
>TRBJ2-1|NA|NA|TRBV7-9
CASNLLATHSYNEQFF
TGTGCCAGCAACCTTCTAGCGACTCACTCCTACAATGAGCAGTTCTTC
>TRBJ1-6|NA|NA|TRBV28
CASSLEPILGQDRTLHF
TGTGCCAGCAGTTTGGAGCCGATCCTGGGACAAGATAGGACCCTCCACTTT
>TRBJ2-3|TRBD2|NA|TRBV5-1
CASSLVRASGSITQYF
TGCGCCAGCAGCTTGGTTAGAGCTAGCGGGAGTATTACGCAGTATTTT
>TRBJ2-7|TRBD2|few|TRBV11-2
CASSPLAGAYEQYF
TGTGCCAGCAGCCCTTTAGCGGGGGCCTACGAGCAGTACTTC
>TRBJ2-1|NA|NA|TRBV27
CASSFVRGLNSYNEQFF
TGTGCCAGCAGTTTCGTTCGGGGGTTAAACTCCTACAATGAGCAGTTCTTC
>TRBJ1-4|TRBD1|NA|TRBV5-1
CASSISGGATNEKLFF
TGCGCCAGCAGCATTTCAGGGGGAGCAACTAATGAAAAACTGTTTTTT
>TRBJ2-5|NA|NA|TRBV28
CASTPGAGFQETQYF
TGTGCCAGCACCCCCGGGGCGGGATTTCAAGAGACCCAGTACTTC
>TRBJ2-7|TRBD1|NA|TRBV2
CASDLGTGSYEQYF
TGTGCCAGCGATTTGGGGACAGGGTCCTACGAGCAGTACTTC
>TRBJ1-6|NA|few|TRBV3-1/TRBV3-2
CASSHWTDSNSPLHF
TGTGCCAGCAGCCACTGGACAGATTCTAATTCACCCCTCCACTTT
>TRBJ2-5|NA|once|TRBV4-2
CASSQESSGYRQETQYF
TGTGCCAGCAGCCAAGAGAGTAGCGGATATAGGCAAGAGACCCAGTACTTC
>TRBJ1-2|TRBD1|NA|TRBV19
CASKAGTGSYGYTF
TGTGCCAGTAAAGCCGGGACAGGGAGCTATGGCTACACCTTC
>TRBJ1-5|NA|NA|TRBV28
CASSFSEGVWGNQPQHF
TGTGCCAGCAGTTTTAGTGAAGGGGTATGGGGCAATCAGCCCCAGCATTTT
>TRBJ2-1|TRBD2|once|TRBV27
CASSFLAGGHRFEQFF
TGTGCCAGCAGCTTCCTAGCGGGGGGACATCGATTCGAGCAGTTCTTC
>TRBJ1-1|NA|NA|TRBV7-9
CASSLFPGLGNTEAFF
TGTGCCAGCAGCTTGTTCCCAGGTCTTGGGAACACTGAAGCTTTCTTT
>TRBJ1-2|NA|NA|TRBV28
CASSLTSPGGYTF
TGTGCCAGCAGTTTAACATCACCAGGTGGCTACACCTTC
>TRBJ1-4|NA|once|TRBV7-2
CASSLVYGNEKLFF
TGTGCCAGCAGCTTAGTATACGGTAATGAAAAACTGTTTTTT
>TRBJ2-7|TRBD2|NA|TRBV11-2
CASSWTSGGEQYF
TGTGCCAGCAGCTGGACTAGCGGGGGCGAGCAGTACTTC
>TRBJ2-5|TRBD2|NA|TRBV15
CATSSREGPETQYF
TGTGCCACCAGCAGTCGGGAGGGCCCGGAGACCCAGTACTTC
>TRBJ1-2|NA|NA|TRBV2
CASSESGNYGYTF
TGTGCCAGCAGTGAGTCAGGAAACTATGGCTACACCTTC
>TRBJ1-5|TRBD1|NA|TRBV28
CASSPSVGGQGLVSNQPQHF
TGTGCCAGCAGTCCGTCCGTGGGGGGACAGGGGTTGGTAAGCAATCAGCCCCAGCATTTT
>TRBJ2-5|TRBD1|NA|TRBV29-1
CSVVQLGDRGETQYF
TGCAGCGTTGTCCAGTTGGGGGACAGGGGAGAGACCCAGTACTTC
>TRBJ2-7|TRBD2|few|TRBV11-2
CASSEGLAGSYEQYF
TGTGCCAGCAGCGAAGGACTAGCGGGGTCCTACGAGCAGTACTTC
>TRBJ1-6|TRBD1|once|TRBV5-1
CASSWGQGINSPLHF
TGCGCCAGCAGCTGGGGACAGGGGATTAATTCACCCCTCCACTTT
>TRBJ2-2|TRBD1|NA|TRBV27
CASSRDRGYTGELFF
TGTGCCAGCAGCAGGGACAGGGGATACACCGGGGAGCTGTTTTTT
>TRBJ2-7|NA|NA|TRBV6-5
CASSYSIVASYEQYF
TGTGCCAGCAGTTACTCGATTGTAGCCTCCTACGAGCAGTACTTC
>TRBJ2-1|NA|few|TRBV28
CASSSLVGSYNEQFF
TGTGCCAGCAGTTCCTTAGTCGGCTCCTACAATGAGCAGTTCTTC
>TRBJ1-5|NA|NA|TRBV6-6
CASWGRGVNQPQHF
TGTGCCAGCTGGGGCAGGGGAGTCAATCAGCCCCAGCATTTT
>TRBJ2-7|NA|NA|TRBV10-2
CASSEEGVYF
TGCGCCAGCAGTGAGGAGGGCGTGTACTTC
>TRBJ1-1|NA|few|TRBV19
CASSIQANTEAFF
TGTGCCAGTAGTATTCAGGCGAACACTGAAGCTTTCTTT
>TRBJ2-5|TRBD1|NA|TRBV30
CAWRRQGALETQYF
TGTGCCTGGAGGCGACAGGGGGCTCTCGAGACCCAGTACTTC
>TRBJ1-5|NA|once|TRBV28
CATVEQFSNQPQHF
TGTGCCACTGTAGAACAGTTTAGCAATCAGCCCCAGCATTTT
>TRBJ1-6|NA|NA|TRBV27
CASYQLSSYNSPLHF
TGTGCCAGTTACCAGTTAAGCTCCTATAATTCACCCCTCCACTTT
>TRBJ2-7|NA|once|TRBV7-2
CASSPQTDVYEQYF
TGTGCCAGCAGCCCGCAGACAGATGTCTACGAGCAGTACTTC
>TRBJ2-2|NA|NA|TRBV7-2
CASSAHSTGELFF
TGTGCCAGCAGCGCCCACTCCACCGGGGAGCTGTTTTTT
>TRBJ1-1|NA|few|TRBV25-1
CASSGSSRNTEAFF
TGTGCCAGCAGTGGTAGCTCAAGGAACACTGAAGCTTTCTTT
>TRBJ2-1|TRBD1|few|TRBV6-5
CATPKIHRGYNEQFF
TGTGCCACCCCGAAAATCCACAGGGGCTACAATGAGCAGTTCTTC
>TRBJ1-5|TRBD1|NA|TRBV28
CASSVPQGVNQPQHF
TGTGCCAGCAGCGTCCCACAGGGGGTGAATCAGCCCCAGCATTTT
>TRBJ1-2|NA|NA|TRBV7-8
CASSPRWGGTGYTF
TGTGCCAGCAGCCCCCGATGGGGGGGGACTGGCTACACCTTC
>TRBJ1-1|NA|NA|TRBV5-1
CASSLYRVDTEAFF
TGCGCCAGCAGCCTATACAGGGTCGACACTGAAGCTTTCTTT
>TRBJ2-2|TRBD2|NA|TRBV18
CASSPPPSGKDTGELFF
TGTGCCAGCTCACCACCCCCTAGCGGGAAAGACACCGGGGAGCTGTTTTTT
>TRBJ2-1|TRBD2|NA|TRBV5-1
CASTQEVSGIVTYNEQFF
TGCGCCAGCACCCAAGAAGTTAGCGGGATTGTTACCTACAATGAGCAGTTCTTC
>TRBJ1-2|NA|NA|TRBV5-6
CASSLEGMGLGGYTF
TGTGCCAGCAGCTTGGAAGGCATGGGCTTAGGTGGCTACACCTTC
>TRBJ2-5|NA|NA|TRBV2
CASSLETQYF
TGTGCCAGCAGCCTTGAGACCCAGTACTTC
>TRBJ1-6|NA|NA|TRBV6-1
CASSESVSYNSPLHF
TGTGCCAGCAGTGAATCAGTCTCCTATAATTCACCCCTCCACTTT
>TRBJ1-5|NA|NA|TRBV24-1
CATSDPRRGVDQPQHF
TGTGCCACCAGTGATCCCCGGCGGGGGGTTGATCAGCCCCAGCATTTT
>TRBJ1-1|NA|NA|TRBV29-1
CSATRGGNTEAFF
TGCAGCGCTACGCGCGGGGGGAACACTGAAGCTTTCTTT
>TRBJ2-7|TRBD1|NA|TRBV5-5
CASSFTGDDEQYF
TGTGCCAGCAGCTTTACAGGGGACGACGAGCAGTACTTC
>TRBJ1-6|NA|NA|TRBV10-2
CASSQGRDNSPLHF
TGCGCCAGCAGTCAGGGAAGGGATAATTCACCCCTCCACTTT
>TRBJ2-1|NA|NA|TRBV12-3/TRBV12-4
CASSFRRYNEQFF
TGTGCCAGCAGTTTCCGCAGGTACAATGAGCAGTTCTTC
>TRBJ1-6|NA|NA|TRBV30
CAWSVSPPGEGGGSPLHF
TGTGCCTGGAGTGTAAGCCCTCCGGGAGAGGGAGGTGGATCACCCCTCCACTTT